These T cell receptor beta chains were read from a single sample in a study of blood T cell repertoires in COVID-19. Sequencing was performed with immunoSEQ multiplex PCR; in TCRdb, only in-frame clones are kept and a portion is missing. The data show 210,000 or so clones, about 86% seen once. The specimen was PBMCs or T cells enriched from blood (not recorded which). The receptor set was obtained from a woman between 50 and 59 years old with acute COVID-19. CDR3s include the opening cysteine and the closing phenylalanine or tryptophan. A D gene is named only where the DNA matches it firmly. Expanded clones get a size class; other rows say once, few or many, or leave the size out.

TRBV5-6	TRBJ1-4	-	-	CASSLQGWSNEKLFF	TGTGCCAGCAGCTTGCAGGGGTGGTCTAATGAAAAACTGTTTTTT
TRBV19	TRBJ1-1	-	-	CASRPWAGRNTEAFF	TGTGCCAGCCGACCCTGGGCAGGAAGGAACACTGAAGCTTTCTTT
TRBV6-6	TRBJ1-4	-	-	CASSHSLSRSEKLFF	TGTGCCAGCAGCCATTCCCTGTCCCGGAGTGAAAAACTGTTTTTT
TRBV7-2	TRBJ2-7	-	-	CASSLVYEQYF	TGTGCCAGCAGCTTAGTATACGAGCAGTACTTC
TRBV30	TRBJ1-1	few	TRBD1	CAWSVWDRGNTEAFF	TGTGCCTGGAGTGTATGGGACAGGGGGAACACTGAAGCTTTCTTT
TRBV29-1	TRBJ2-1	-	-	CSVEAVTDYNEQFF	TGCAGCGTTGAGGCGGTTACCGACTACAATGAGCAGTTCTTC
TRBV12-3/TRBV12-4	TRBJ1-2	few	-	CASSLVTNYGYTF	TGTGCCAGCAGCTTGGTTACAAACTATGGCTACACCTTC
TRBV2	TRBJ2-7	-	TRBD1	CASSERTGIYEQYF	TGTGCCAGCAGTGAACGGACAGGGATCTACGAGCAGTACTTC
TRBV4-3	TRBJ2-1	-	-	CASSQNWQGNNEQFF	TGCGCCAGCAGCCAAAATTGGCAGGGGAACAATGAGCAGTTCTTC
TRBV28	TRBJ1-2	once	-	CATQRGGYGYTF	TGTGCCACCCAACGGGGGGGCTATGGCTACACCTTC
TRBV25-1	TRBJ2-6	-	TRBD1	CASSDGQGRPGANVLTF	TGTGCCAGCAGTGACGGACAGGGGCGACCTGGGGCCAACGTCCTGACTTTC
TRBV10-3	TRBJ2-1	-	TRBD2	CAISAAMVAGNNEQFF	TGTGCCATCAGTGCCGCGATGGTAGCGGGAAACAATGAGCAGTTCTTC
TRBV6-5	TRBJ1-5	-	-	CASSPGGWGYQPQHF	TGTGCCAGCAGTCCCGGGGGGTGGGGATATCAGCCCCAGCATTTT
TRBV6-2/TRBV6-3	TRBJ1-2	-	-	CASSRPMGGSDYGYTF	TGTGCCAGCAGCAGACCAATGGGGGGTTCGGACTATGGCTACACCTTC
TRBV27	TRBJ1-5	once	TRBD1	CASRSRPPSTGGQGLNQPQHF	TGTGCCAGCAGAAGCAGACCACCCAGTACAGGGGGCCAGGGGCTCAATCAGCCCCAGCATTTT
TRBV11-1	TRBJ2-7	once	TRBD2	CASSLLAGGSYEQYF	TGTGCCAGCAGCTTACTAGCGGGGGGCTCCTACGAGCAGTACTTC
TRBV28	TRBJ1-1	-	-	CASSSLAQVLHSKNTEAFF	TGTGCCAGCAGTTCGCTAGCCCAAGTCTTACATTCAAAGAACACTGAAGCTTTCTTT
TRBV14	TRBJ2-2	-	TRBD2	CASSQDGGLADRNTGELFF	TGTGCCAGCAGCCAAGATGGGGGACTAGCGGACCGGAACACCGGGGAGCTGTTTTTT
TRBV5-4	TRBJ2-5	-	TRBD2	CASSFISLNGGAQYF	TGTGCCAGCAGCTTTATCTCCCTCAACGGGGGGGCCCAGTACTTC
TRBV5-1	TRBJ1-4	-	-	CASRRQRSTNEKLFF	TGCGCCAGCAGACGACAGAGATCAACTAATGAAAAACTGTTTTTT
TRBV7-9	TRBJ1-1	-	-	CASSLSKHERGAFF	TGTGCCAGCAGCTTATCAAAGCACGAACGAGGAGCTTTCTTT
TRBV28	TRBJ1-5	-	-	CASSKGQFPQPQHF	TGTGCCAGCAGTAAAGGACAGTTTCCTCAGCCCCAGCATTTT
TRBV30	TRBJ1-1	-	TRBD1	CAWRKRDRNTEAFF	TGTGCCTGGAGGAAGAGGGACAGGAACACTGAAGCTTTCTTT
TRBV7-9	TRBJ2-7	-	-	CASSRQAGAGYEQYF	TGTGCCAGCAGCCGACAGGCGGGAGCAGGTTACGAGCAGTACTTC
TRBV7-2	TRBJ2-1	once	TRBD1	CASSPVGTGGNEQFF	TGTGCCAGCAGCCCAGTGGGGACAGGGGGCAATGAGCAGTTCTTC
TRBV5-4	TRBJ2-7	-	TRBD1	CASSFYRGEQYF	TGTGCCAGCAGCTTTTACAGGGGCGAGCAGTACTTC
TRBV18	TRBJ1-4	-	-	CASSQDSHNEKLFF	TGTGCCAGCTCACAGGACTCCCATAATGAAAAACTGTTTTTT